This entry features one T cell receptor (beta chain) sequence. The germline CDR1 and CDR2 sequences are MGHDK and SYGVNS. With 3 bases removed from V and 5 bases from J, the gap between germline ends came to 13 bases. The CDR3 contains 14 residues. This sample was taken from a study of blood T cell repertoires in COVID-19. Overall study: Acute and convalescent COVID-19 samples came from the United States, Italy and Spain. The cDNA or gDNA used as material had been derived from T cells, B-cell-depleted T cells, or PBMCs.

Methods used by the authors: Cell counts per sample came from amplifying reference gene primers. The assay was immunoSEQ multiplex PCR, and TCRdb's table has in-frame clones only and misses some. From that table come the V and J calls and clone size; the DNA was used to work out D and trimming. The profile shows approximately 180,000 clones, more than 75% of them singletons. Sequencing input: peripheral blood. V gene TRBV25-1 combines with J gene TRBJ2-5; D remains unclear. The TCR was taken from a person between 70 and 80 years old with COVID-19, enrolled during active disease. CDR3: CASSDPAAWETQYF. In nucleotides, the CDR3 is TGTGCCAGCAGTGACCCCGCGGCCTGGGAGACCCAGTACTTC.